This T cell receptor (beta chain) was captured by sequencing in a study of graft-versus-host responses after intestinal transplantation (TCRdb year 2021). General notes on the study: Recipients received multivisceral, liver-intestinal, or isolated intestinal transplants. Donor T cell macrochimerism was defined as a peak of at least 4% donor T cells among recipient peripheral blood mononuclear cells. Instead of going to the commercial service, samples from a few later patients were sequenced in-house on an Illumina MiSeq and processed with MiXCR. Graft-versus-host and host-versus-graft alloreactive T cell clones were tracked in the graft, circulation and bone marrow after intestinal transplantation using bulk TCR-beta CDR3 sequencing. Anti-thymocyte globulin induction was given to all recipients, followed by maintenance tacrolimus and steroids for roughly 3 years. To identify alloreactive clones, pre-transplant mixed lymphocyte reaction products were sequenced and then compared with unstimulated pre-transplant donor and recipient T cells. The cohort enrolled 20 to 30 intestinal transplant recipients, one of whom was a retransplant, and a few patients without pretransplant specimens were excluded.

Reading the label with the study, this specimen's time point is: cells obtained before transplantation from donor or recipient. CD3+CD4+ and CD3+CD8+ populations were FACS-sorted from unstimulated pre-transplant donor and recipient cells taken from spleen or lymph nodes. Comment on this clone: What this receptor recognizes is not known. No base quality values were provided; no much bigger clone lies one nucleotide off.

General conclusions and limits of the study: In the allografts of patients with donor T cell macrochimerism, GvH to HvG T cell clonal ratios were high. The conclusions were limited by the relatively low number and heterogeneity of the intestinal transplant patients. GvH clones were detected in recipient bone marrow, and some of these GvH clones were observed earlier in ileal mucosa or blood, consistent with an intestinal mucosal origin. Early after transplant, peak levels of circulating GvH clones were found to be associated with declines in HvG clones.

Deletion took 5 bases off V and 4 bases off J, with a span of 16 bases between the germline ends. The germline V gene (reference sequence) sets CDR1 to LNHDA and CDR2 to SQIVND. The CDR3 has 15 amino acids, counting the end cysteine and phenylalanine. Only the CDR3 portion is preserved as DNA: 45 bases, with reading frame beginning at the first base. Library construction relied on the immunoSEQ multiplex PCR assay. For most patients, genomic DNA was isolated using the Qiagen DNeasy Blood and Tissue Kit and was shipped frozen to Adaptive Biotechnologies for TCR sequencing. Adaptive Biotechnologies carried out high-throughput TCR-beta CDR3 sequencing of genomic DNA for most patients. The study's processing was this. Adaptive's ImmunoSEQ software supplied the TCR sequencing data for 18 patients, while MiXCR and VDJtools were used to process a few other patients. To correct CD4 versus CD8 sorting errors, sequences present in both subsets at a frequency ratio below 5:1 were removed. Because the origin of CDR3 nucleotide sequences shared between donor and recipient could not be assigned, those sequences were removed. Alloreactive clones required at least 2-fold expansion over unstimulated cells and minimum CFSE-low frequency of 0.002% (template counts) or 0.001% (read counts). Clones detected in sequenced pre-transplant spleen, lymph node, or MLR CFSE-low populations of the donor or recipient were defined as mappable. Cumulative frequency of alloreactive clones was calculated as a percentage of all sequences weighted by copy number. TCRdb's version of the immuneACCESS table is confined to in-frame rearrangements and falls short of the full clone set. An unresolved V gene accounts for under half of the shortfall where checked; the remainder is of unknown origin. V and J calls plus clone size are reproduced from that table; the DNA served to infer D and trimming. The sample table holds fewer than 110,000 clones, of which roughly 87% were seen once. The ten biggest clones cover around 0.76% of the sample.

Sample: unstimulated CD4+ T cells sorted from spleen or lymph node cells, taken before transplant. The source is a human donor who was the organ donor for an intestinal transplant. Recombination joined TRBV19 with TRBJ2-3; the D region possibly corresponds to TRBD1 (6 bases align). CDR3 reads: CASSSNRDPADTQYF. In nucleotide form, the sequence is TGTGCCAGTAGTTCCAACAGGGACCCCGCAGATACGCAGTATTTT. The CDR3, completed at both ends by the reference TRBV19 and TRBJ2-3 genes, gives the full variable domain DGGITQSPKYLFRKEGQNVTLSCEQNLNHDAMYWYRQDPGQGLRLIYYSQIVNDFQKGDIAEGYSVSREKKESFPLTVTSAQKNPTAFYLCASSSNRDPADTQYFGPGTRLTVL.